Listed below are T cell receptor beta chains from one sample, sequenced in a study of PD-1 blockade in classical Hodgkin lymphoma. Repertoires were generated with immunoSEQ multiplex PCR, while TCRdb's copy carries only in-frame clones and drops some. The table shows roughly 50,000 clones, with about nine tenths occurring only once. Material: peripheral blood mononuclear cells (PBMCs), obtained before the fourth cycle of nivolumab. These TCRs come from a human donor with classical Hodgkin lymphoma. CDR3s include the opening cysteine and the closing phenylalanine or tryptophan. A D gene is named only where the DNA matches it firmly. Clone size is shown for a subset of rows, as once, few, many or a class of expanded clone.

abundance,j_gene,v_gene,d_gene,CDR3nt,CDR3aa
.,TRBJ2-1,TRBV11-3,TRBD2,TGTGCCAGCAGCCCCGCGGTTGGACTAGCGGGGGGGGATCAGCAGTTCTTC,CASSPAVGLAGGDQQFF
.,TRBJ2-1,TRBV11-3,.,TGTGCCAGCAGCTTAGACCTAGAGAGGGACTCCTACAATGAGCAGTTCTTC,CASSLDLERDSYNEQFF
.,TRBJ1-4,TRBV7-6,.,TGTGCCAGCAGCTTAGACCGGGGCGGAAAACTGTTTTTT,CASSLDRGGKLFF
.,TRBJ1-5,TRBV19,TRBD1,TGTGCCAGTAGTCTCCCGGGACAGGTTTATAGCAATCAGCCCCAGCATTTT,CASSLPGQVYSNQPQHF
.,TRBJ2-7,TRBV5-3,TRBD1,TGTGCCAGCAGCTTACCACAGGGGTACGAGCAGTACTTC,CASSLPQGYEQYF
.,TRBJ2-7,TRBV7-2,.,TGTGCCAGCAGCGTAACCTACAGGGTTGAGCAGTACTTC,CASSVTYRVEQYF
.,TRBJ2-3,TRBV5-8,.,TGTGCCAGCTCCGGGACTTCCCGCACAGATACGCAGTATTTT,CASSGTSRTDTQYF
once,TRBJ2-2,TRBV7-8,.,TGTGCCAGCAGCTTAGGACAGTACACCGGGGAGCTGTTTTTT,CASSLGQYTGELFF
.,TRBJ2-5,TRBV7-2,.,TGTGCCAGCAGCTTAGGCGGGGGCCCCCAAGAGACCCAGTACTTC,CASSLGGGPQETQYF
once,TRBJ2-1,TRBV15,.,TGTGCCACCAGCAGAGATATCGGCGGGAATGAGCAGTTCTTC,CATSRDIGGNEQFF
once,TRBJ2-7,TRBV4-2,TRBD2,TGTGCCAGCAGCCAAGATCGACTAGCGGGCGAGCAGTACTTC,CASSQDRLAGEQYF
.,TRBJ2-4,TRBV6-1,.,TGTGCAGTAGGGGGGGGAAACATTCAGTACTTC,CAVGGGNIQYF
few,TRBJ2-3,TRBV4-1,TRBD1,TGCGCCAGCAGCCAAGCAGGGACAGGGGGCTTAGATACGCAGTATTTT,CASSQAGTGGLDTQYF
.,TRBJ1-5,TRBV5-8,.,TGTGCCAGCAGCTTGAATGTTCAGCCCCAGCATTTT,CASSLNVQPQHF
.,TRBJ1-1,TRBV7-2,TRBD1,TGTGCCAGCAGCCGACAGGGTTTTATGAACACTGAAGCTTTCTTT,CASSRQGFMNTEAFF
few,TRBJ1-2,TRBV9,.,TGTGCCAGCAGCGTAGCGGGGAAGGATGGCTACACCTTC,CASSVAGKDGYTF